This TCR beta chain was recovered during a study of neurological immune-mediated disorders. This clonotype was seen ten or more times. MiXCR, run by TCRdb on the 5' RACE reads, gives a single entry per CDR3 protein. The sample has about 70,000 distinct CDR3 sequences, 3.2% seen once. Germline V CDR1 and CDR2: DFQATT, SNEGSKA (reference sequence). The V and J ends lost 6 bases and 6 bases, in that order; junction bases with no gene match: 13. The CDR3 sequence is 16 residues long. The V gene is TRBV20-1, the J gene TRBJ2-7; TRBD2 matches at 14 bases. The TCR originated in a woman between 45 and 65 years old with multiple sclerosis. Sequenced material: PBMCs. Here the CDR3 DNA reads TGCAGTGCAACGGGACTAGCGGGAGATACTGGTCTCGAGCAGTACTTC. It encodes CSATGLAGDTGLEQYF.